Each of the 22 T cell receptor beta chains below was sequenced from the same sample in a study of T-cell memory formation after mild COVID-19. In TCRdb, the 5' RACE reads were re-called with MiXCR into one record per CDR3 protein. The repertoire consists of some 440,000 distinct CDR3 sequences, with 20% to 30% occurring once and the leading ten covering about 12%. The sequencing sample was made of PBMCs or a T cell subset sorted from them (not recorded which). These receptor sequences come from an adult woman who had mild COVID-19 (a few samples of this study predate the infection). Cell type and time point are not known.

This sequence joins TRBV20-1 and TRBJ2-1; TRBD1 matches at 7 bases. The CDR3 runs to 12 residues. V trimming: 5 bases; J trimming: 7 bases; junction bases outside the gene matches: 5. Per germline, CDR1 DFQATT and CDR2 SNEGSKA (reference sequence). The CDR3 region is CSAANRGNEQFF. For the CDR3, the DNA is TGCAGTGCTGCAAACAGGGGAAATGAGCAGTTCTTC.

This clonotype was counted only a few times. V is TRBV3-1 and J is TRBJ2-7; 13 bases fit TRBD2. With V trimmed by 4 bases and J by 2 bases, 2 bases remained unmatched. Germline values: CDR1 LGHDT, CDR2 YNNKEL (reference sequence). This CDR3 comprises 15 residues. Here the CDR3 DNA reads TGTGCCAGCAGCCTTACTAGCGGGAGGGCCTACGAGCAGTACTTC. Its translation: CASSLTSGRAYEQYF.

The CDR3 sequence is CASSQGQWGSYEQYF. CDR3 in DNA: TGTGCCAGCAGCCAGGGCCAGTGGGGTTCCTACGAGCAGTACTTC. The chain recombines TRBV14 with TRBJ2-7; D gene ambiguous. V lost 3 bases to trimming and J lost 1 base, with 13 bases between them. In germline, CDR1 is SGHDN, CDR2 FVKESK. The CDR3 consists of 15 residues.

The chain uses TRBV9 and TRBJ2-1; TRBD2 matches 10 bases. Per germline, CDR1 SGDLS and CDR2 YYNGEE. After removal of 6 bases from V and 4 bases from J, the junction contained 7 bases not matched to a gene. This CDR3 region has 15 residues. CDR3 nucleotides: TGTGCCAGCACCCCTAGCGGGAGTGGGTACAATGAGCAGTTCTTC. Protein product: CASTPSGSGYNEQFF.

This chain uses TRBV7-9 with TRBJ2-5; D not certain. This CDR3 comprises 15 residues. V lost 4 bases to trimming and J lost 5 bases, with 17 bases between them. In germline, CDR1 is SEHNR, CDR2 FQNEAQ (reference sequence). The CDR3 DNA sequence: TGTGCCAGCAGCTACGATAATTTAATTCGGGAGACCCAGTACTTC. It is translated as CASSYDNLIRETQYF.

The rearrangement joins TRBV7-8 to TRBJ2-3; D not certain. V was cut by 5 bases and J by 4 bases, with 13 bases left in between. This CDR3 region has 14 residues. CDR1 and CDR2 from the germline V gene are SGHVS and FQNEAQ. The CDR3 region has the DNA TGTGCCAGCAGCGATAATTTTAGGGCAGATACGCAGTATTTT. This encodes CASSDNFRADTQYF.

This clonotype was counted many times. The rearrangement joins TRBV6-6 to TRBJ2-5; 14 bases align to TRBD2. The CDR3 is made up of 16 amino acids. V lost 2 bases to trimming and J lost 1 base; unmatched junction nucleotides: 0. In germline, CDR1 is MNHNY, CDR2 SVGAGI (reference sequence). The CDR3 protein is CASSYGTSGGQETQYF. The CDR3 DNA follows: TGTGCCAGCAGTTACGGGACTAGCGGGGGCCAAGAGACCCAGTACTTC.

This CDR3 is CASSLGAVTNYGYTF. The CDR3, as DNA: TGTGCCAGCAGCTTAGGCGCAGTCACTAACTATGGCTACACCTTC. V is TRBV7-2 and J is TRBJ1-2; D call uncertain. Germline CDR1 and CDR2: SGHTA and FQGNSA. This CDR3 spans 15 amino acids. The V gene lost 1 base and the J gene lost 0 bases, with 9 bases spanning the gap.

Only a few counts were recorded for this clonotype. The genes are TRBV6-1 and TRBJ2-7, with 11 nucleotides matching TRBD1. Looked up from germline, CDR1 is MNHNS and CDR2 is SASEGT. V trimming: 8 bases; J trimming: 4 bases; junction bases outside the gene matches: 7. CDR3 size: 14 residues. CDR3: CASGEGQGAYEQYF. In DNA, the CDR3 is TGTGCCAGCGGGGAAGGACAGGGGGCATACGAGCAGTACTTC.

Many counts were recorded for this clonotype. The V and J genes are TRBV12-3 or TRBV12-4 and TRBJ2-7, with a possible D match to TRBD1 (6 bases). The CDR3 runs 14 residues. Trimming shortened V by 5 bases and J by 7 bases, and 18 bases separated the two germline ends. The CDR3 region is CASSQGQGQREQYF. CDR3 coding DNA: TGTGCCAGCAGTCAGGGGCAGGGTCAAAGGGAGCAGTACTTC.

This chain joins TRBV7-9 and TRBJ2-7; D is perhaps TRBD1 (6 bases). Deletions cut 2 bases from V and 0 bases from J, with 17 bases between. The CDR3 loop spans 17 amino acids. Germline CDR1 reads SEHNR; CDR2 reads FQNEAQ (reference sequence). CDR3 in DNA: TGTGCCAGCAGCTTATGGGGGCGAGGGGGATCCTCCTACGAGCAGTACTTC. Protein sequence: CASSLWGRGGSSYEQYF.

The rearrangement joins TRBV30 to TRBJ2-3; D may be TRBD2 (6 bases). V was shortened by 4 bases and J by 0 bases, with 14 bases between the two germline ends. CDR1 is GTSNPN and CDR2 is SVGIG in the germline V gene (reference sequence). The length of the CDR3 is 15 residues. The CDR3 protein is CAWTGEGISTDTQYF. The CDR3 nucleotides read TGTGCCTGGACGGGAGAGGGGATTAGCACAGATACGCAGTATTTT.

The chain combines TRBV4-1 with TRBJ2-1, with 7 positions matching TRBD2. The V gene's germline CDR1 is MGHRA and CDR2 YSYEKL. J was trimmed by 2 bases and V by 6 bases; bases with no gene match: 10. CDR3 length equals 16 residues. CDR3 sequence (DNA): TGCGCCAGCAGACTAACTAGCGCGCGAGCCTACAATGAGCAGTTCTTC. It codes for CASRLTSARAYNEQFF.

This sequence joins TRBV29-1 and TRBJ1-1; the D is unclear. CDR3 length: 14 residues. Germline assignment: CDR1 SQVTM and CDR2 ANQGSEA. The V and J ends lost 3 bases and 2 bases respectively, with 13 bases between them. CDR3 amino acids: CSVEGARTNTEAFF. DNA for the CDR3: TGCAGCGTTGAGGGAGCAAGAACCAACACTGAAGCTTTCTTT.

The CDR3 protein is CAWSVRGPGGGEQFF. The CDR3 DNA is TGTGCCTGGAGTGTAAGAGGGCCCGGGGGTGGTGAGCAGTTCTTC. The chain couples TRBV30 to TRBJ2-1; possible D gene TRBD2, 6 bases. Germline V gives CDR1 GTSNPN, CDR2 SVGIG (reference sequence). The CDR3 consists of 15 residues. V gave up 0 bases and J gave up 9 bases, with 18 bases separating them.

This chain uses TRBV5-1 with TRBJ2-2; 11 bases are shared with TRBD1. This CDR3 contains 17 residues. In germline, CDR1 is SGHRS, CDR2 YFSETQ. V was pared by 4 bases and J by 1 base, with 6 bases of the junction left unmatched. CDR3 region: CASSPRTGGVNTGELFF. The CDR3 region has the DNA TGCGCCAGCAGCCCAAGGACAGGGGGCGTGAACACCGGGGAGCTGTTTTTT.

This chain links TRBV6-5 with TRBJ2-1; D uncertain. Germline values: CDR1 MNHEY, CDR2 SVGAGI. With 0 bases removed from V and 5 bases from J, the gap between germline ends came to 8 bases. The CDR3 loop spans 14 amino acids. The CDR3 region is CASSYSSANNEQFF. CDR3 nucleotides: TGTGCCAGCAGTTACTCCTCTGCGAACAATGAGCAGTTCTTC.

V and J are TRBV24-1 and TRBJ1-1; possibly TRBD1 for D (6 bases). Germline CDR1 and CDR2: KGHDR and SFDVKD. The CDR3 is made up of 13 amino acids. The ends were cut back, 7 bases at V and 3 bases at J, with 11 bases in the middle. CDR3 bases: TGTGCCACCAGCGTGGGGGCCGACACTGAAGCTTTCTTT. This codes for CATSVGADTEAFF.

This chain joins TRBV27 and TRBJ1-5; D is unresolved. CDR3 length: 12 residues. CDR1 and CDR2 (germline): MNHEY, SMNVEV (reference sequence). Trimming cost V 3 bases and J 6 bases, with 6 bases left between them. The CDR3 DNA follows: TGTGCCAGCAGTTTTACGGGTCAGCCCCAGCATTTT. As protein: CASSFTGQPQHF.

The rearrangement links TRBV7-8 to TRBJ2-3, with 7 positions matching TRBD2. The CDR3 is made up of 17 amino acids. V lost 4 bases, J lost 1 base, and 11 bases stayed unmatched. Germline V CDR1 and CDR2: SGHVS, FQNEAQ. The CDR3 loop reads CASSYVRSGARTDTQYF. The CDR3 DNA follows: TGTGCCAGCAGCTATGTCAGGAGCGGGGCCCGCACAGATACGCAGTATTTT. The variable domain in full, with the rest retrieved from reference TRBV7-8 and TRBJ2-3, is GAGVSQSPRYKVAKRGQDVALRCDPISGHVSLFWYQQALGQGPEFLTYFQNEAQLDKSGLPSDRFFAERPEGSVSTLKIQRTQQEDSAVYLCASSYVRSGARTDTQYFGPGTRLTVL.

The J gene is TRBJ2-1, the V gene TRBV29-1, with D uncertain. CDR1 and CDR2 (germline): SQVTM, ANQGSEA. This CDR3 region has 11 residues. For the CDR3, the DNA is TGCAGTGTTCTCCTTGGTCGAGAGCAGTTCTTC. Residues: CSVLLGREQFF.

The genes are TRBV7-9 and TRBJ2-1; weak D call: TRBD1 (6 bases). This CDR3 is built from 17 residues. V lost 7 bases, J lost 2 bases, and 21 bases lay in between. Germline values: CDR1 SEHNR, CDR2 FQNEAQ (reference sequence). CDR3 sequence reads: CASILNTTGYPYNEQFF. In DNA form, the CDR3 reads TGTGCCAGCATCCTGAACACTACAGGGTATCCCTACAATGAGCAGTTCTTC.